This entry describes one T cell receptor beta chain. The record originates from a study of blood T cell repertoires in COVID-19. The repertoire was sequenced with immunoSEQ multiplex PCR; TCRdb's copy has only in-frame clones and lacks some. The profile covers approximately 170,000 clones, with around four fifths appearing a single time and around 7.6% taken by the ten largest. The receptor was derived from a man aged 40-50 years who had recovered from COVID-19. The sample was peripheral blood.

CDR3 sequence: CASSYWGQSTDTQYF. CDR3 nucleotides: TGTGCCAGCAGTTACTGGGGACAGAGCACAGATACGCAGTATTTT. This chain links TRBV6-2 or TRBV6-3 with TRBJ2-3; TRBD1 aligns across 7 bases. Trimming cost V 1 base and J 0 bases; bases outside gene matches: 1. This CDR3 is built from 15 residues. Germline V gene data show CDR1 as MNHEY and CDR2 as SVGEGT.